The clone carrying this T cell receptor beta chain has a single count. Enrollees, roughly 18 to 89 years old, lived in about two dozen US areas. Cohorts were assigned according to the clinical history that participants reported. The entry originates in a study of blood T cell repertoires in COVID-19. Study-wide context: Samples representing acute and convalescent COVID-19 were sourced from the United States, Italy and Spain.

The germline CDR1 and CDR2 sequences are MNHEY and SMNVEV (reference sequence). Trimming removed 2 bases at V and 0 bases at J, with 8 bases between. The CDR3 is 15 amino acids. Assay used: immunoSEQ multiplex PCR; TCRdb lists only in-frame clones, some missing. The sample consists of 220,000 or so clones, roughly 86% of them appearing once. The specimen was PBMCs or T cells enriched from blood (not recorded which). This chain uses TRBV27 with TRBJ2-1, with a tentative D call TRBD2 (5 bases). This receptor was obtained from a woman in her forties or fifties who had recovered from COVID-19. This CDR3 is CASSLLEASYNEQFF. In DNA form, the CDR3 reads TGTGCCAGCAGTTTACTGGAGGCCTCCTACAATGAGCAGTTCTTC.